This entry concerns a single T cell receptor beta chain. V was clipped by 2 bases and J by 7 bases, with 12 bases between them. This CDR3 contains 14 residues. CDR1 and CDR2 from the germline V gene are SGHTA and FQGNSA. The source of the sample is a study of blood T cell repertoires in COVID-19. Assay used: immunoSEQ multiplex PCR; TCRdb lists only in-frame clones, some missing. Counted here are fewer than 200,000 clones, approximately 83% occurring once; the ten biggest clones make up over 7.5%. The chain employs TRBV7-2 and TRBJ1-5, with D possibly TRBD1 on 5 matching bases. The specimen sequenced was peripheral blood. This TCR came from a man in his fifties with active or convalescent COVID-19. CDR3 loop: CASSLLPGEQPQHF. Here the CDR3 DNA reads TGTGCCAGCAGCTTACTGCCGGGGGAACAGCCCCAGCATTTT. Together with reference TRBV7-2 and TRBJ1-5, the CDR3 gives the full variable domain: GAGVSQSPSNKVTEKGKDVELRCDPISGHTALYWYRQSLGQGLEFLIYFQGNSAPDKSGLPSDRFSAERTGGSVSTLTIQRTQQEDSAVYLCASSLLPGEQPQHFGDGTRLSIL.